Shown below are 26 T cell receptor beta chains from a single sample sequenced in a study of CD8 T cell repertoires and HIV-1 epitope variants (TCRdb year 2020). The library was obtained by the immunoSEQ multiplex PCR assay. Here the immuneACCESS table is served through TCRdb, limited to in-frame sequences with V and J called. Missing clones are a known gap in these copies; in checked studies unresolved V genes cover under half, and the rest lacks a known reason. The sample table lists 80,000 to 95,000 clones, around 67% of them with a count of one. The ten largest clones represent roughly 24% of the sample. The sequenced material came from uncultured baseline CD8+ T cells from peripheral blood mononuclear cells (PBMCs). The receptors stem from a male donor with HIV.

This clone occurred once. The rearrangement links TRBV25-1 to TRBJ2-3; no firm D call. The length of the CDR3 is 11 residues. The V and J ends lost 5 bases and 8 bases respectively, with 8 bases between them. The germline gives CDR1 MGHDK, CDR2 SYGVNS. As DNA, the CDR3 is TGTGCCAGCAGTTTGACCGGTACGCAGTATTTT. Its translation: CASSLTGTQYF. Using reference TRBV25-1 and TRBJ2-3 for the parts outside the CDR3, the full variable domain is EADIYQTPRYLVIGTGKKITLECSQTMGHDKMYWYQQDPGMELHLIHYSYGVNSTEKGDLSSESTVSRIRTEHFPLTLESARPSHTSQYLCASSLTGTQYFGPGTRLTVL.

J is TRBJ2-7 and V is TRBV6-1; D may be TRBD1 or TRBD2 (5 bases each). The V end lost 5 bases, the J end lost 7 bases, and 15 bases lay between the germline ends. The germline V gene encodes CDR1 MNHNS and CDR2 SASEGT. The CDR3 is 13 amino acids. CDR3 nucleotide sequence: TGTGCCAGCAGTAGTCAGGGTCGCGGGGAGCAGTACTTC. Translating it yields CASSSQGRGEQYF.

The chain combines TRBV10-1 with TRBJ2-5, with TRBD2 matching over 9 bases. This CDR3 region has 16 residues. Germline CDR1 and CDR2: WNHNN and SYGVQD (reference sequence). V was clipped by 3 bases and J by 9 bases; unmatched bases: 14. In DNA, the CDR3 is TGCGCCAGCAGTGATATTCGGGGTAGCGGGGGCGGGGCCCAGTACTTC. It yields the protein CASSDIRGSGGGAQYF.

V and J are TRBV6-5 and TRBJ1-1, with D tentatively TRBD1 (5 bases). The CDR3 has 13 amino acids. CDR1 is MNHEY, CDR2 SVGAGI, per germline. Trimming took 6 bases from V and 1 from J, leaving 9 bases between them. The CDR3 region is CASRAQGNTEAFF. The DNA of the CDR3 is TGTGCCAGCAGAGCCCAGGGGAACACTGAAGCTTTCTTT.

The chain has TRBV2 and TRBJ2-3; 16 bases agree with TRBD2. The trim removed 6 bases at V and 0 bases at J, leaving 9 bases unmatched. The length of the CDR3 is 19 residues. CDR1 SNHLY and CDR2 FYNNEI come from the germline V gene. CDR3 residues: CASRGTSGRELSSTDTQYF. The CDR3 bases are TGTGCCAGCAGGGGGACTAGCGGGAGGGAGTTAAGTAGCACAGATACGCAGTATTTT.

V usage is TRBV21-1 and J usage is TRBJ1-2; no check of the table's D call, TRBD1, against the DNA was made. TRBV21-1 represents a pseudogene. The CDR3 is 15 amino acids. The CDR3 coding sequence is TGTGCCAGCCTTTCCCAGGGGGGATCTGTCTATGGCTACACCTTC. Amino acids: CASLSQGGSVYGYTF.

The J gene is TRBJ1-5, the V gene TRBV6-1; D remains unclear. Trimming took 8 bases from V and 2 from J, leaving 10 bases between them. Germline CDR1 is MNHNS and CDR2 is SASEGT. The CDR3 is 13 residues long. CDR3 in amino acids: CASGSRGNQPQHF. The CDR3, as DNA: TGTGCCAGCGGGTCCCGGGGCAATCAGCCCCAGCATTTT.

This clone was detected a few times. V gene TRBV5-1 combines with J gene TRBJ1-5; D is undetermined. The CDR3 contains 14 residues. V was trimmed by 4 bases and J by 7 bases, leaving 15 bases between them. CDR1 SGHRS and CDR2 YFSETQ come from the germline V gene. The CDR3 protein is CASSPKQGEQPQHF. As DNA, the CDR3 is TGCGCCAGCAGCCCGAAACAAGGAGAGCAGCCCCAGCATTTT. The full variable domain, completed using reference TRBV5-1 and TRBJ1-5, is KAGVTQTPRYLIKTRGQQVTLSCSPISGHRSVSWYQQTPGQGLQFLFEYFSETQRNKGNFPGRFSGRQFSNSRSEMNVSTLELGDSALYLCASSPKQGEQPQHFGDGTRLSIL.

This clone appeared once. This chain uses TRBV6-6 with TRBJ2-3; 10 nucleotides line up with TRBD1. CDR1 is MNHNY, CDR2 SVGAGI, per germline (reference sequence). This CDR3 is 15 amino acids long. J gave up 3 bases and V 4 bases, and 4 bases lay outside the gene matches. The CDR3, as DNA: TGTGCCAGCAGTTCTCCGGGACAGGGGACAGATACGCAGTATTTT. Protein: CASSSPGQGTDTQYF.

The V gene is TRBV15, the J gene TRBJ2-1; D is possibly TRBD1 or TRBD2 (5 bases each). Germline V gene sequence: CDR1 LNHNV, CDR2 YYDKDF (reference sequence). This CDR3 comprises 12 residues. V was clipped by 3 bases and J by 12 bases, with 12 bases between them. CDR3 in DNA: TGTGCCACCAGCAGGGGAGACAGAGGGCAGTTCTTC. This codes for CATSRGDRGQFF. Supplemented by reference TRBV15 and TRBJ2-1, the full variable domain reads DAMVIQNPRYQVTQFGKPVTLSCSQTLNHNVMYWYQQKSSQAPKLLFHYYDKDFNNEADTPDNFQSRRPNTSFCFLDIRSPGLGDTAMYLCATSRGDRGQFFGPGTRLTVL.

This chain links TRBV7-2 with TRBJ1-6; a possible D gene is TRBD1 (5 bases). The CDR3 extends over 14 amino acids. Germline V lookup: CDR1 SGHTA, CDR2 FQGNSA. The V end lost 0 bases, the J end lost 7 bases, and 7 bases lay between the germline ends. The CDR3 DNA reads TGTGCCAGCAGCTTAGCCAGGGAAAATTCACCCCTCCACTTT. It translates to CASSLARENSPLHF.

The chain links TRBV7-8 to TRBJ1-3; no clear D. The CDR3 contains 16 residues. In germline, CDR1 is SGHVS, CDR2 FQNEAQ. V lost 2 bases to trimming and J lost 0 bases, with 11 bases between them. Here the CDR3 reads CASSLSGSSSGNTIYF. The CDR3 DNA is TGTGCCAGCAGCTTAAGTGGGTCCAGCTCTGGAAACACCATATATTTT.

This chain connects TRBV6-1 to TRBJ1-1, with D uncertain. The CDR3 sequence is 12 residues long. Germline V gene lookup returns CDR1 MNHNS and CDR2 SASEGT. The V end was cut by 7 bases, the J end by 6 bases, with 12 bases between. This CDR3 is CASNRGSAEAFF. In DNA form, the CDR3 reads TGTGCCAGCAATAGAGGTAGCGCTGAAGCTTTCTTT.

This chain links TRBV5-6 with TRBJ1-2; a possible D gene is TRBD1 (5 bases). The length of the CDR3 is 15 residues. Germline V gene lookup returns CDR1 SGHDT and CDR2 YYEEEE. Trimming cost V 4 bases and J 4 bases, with 17 bases left between them. The CDR3 reads CASSPTVSGGYGYTF. The CDR3 DNA follows: TGTGCCAGCAGCCCCACGGTGAGTGGGGGCTATGGCTACACCTTC.

This chain uses TRBV4-3 with TRBJ2-7; no definite D call. Per germline, CDR1 LGHNA and CDR2 YSLEER. Trimming cost V 0 bases and J 4 bases, with 7 bases left between them. The CDR3 contains 13 residues. CDR3 sequence reads: CASSQDVGYEQYF. The DNA for the CDR3 is TGCGCCAGCAGCCAAGACGTCGGATACGAGCAGTACTTC.

The V gene is TRBV28, the J gene TRBJ1-5; TRBD1 aligns across 9 bases. From germline, CDR1 is MDHEN and CDR2 SYDVKM. V lost 8 bases, J lost 8 bases, and 4 bases stayed unmatched. This CDR3 has 12 amino acids. The CDR3 region is CASLGQGKPQHF. CDR3 bases: TGTGCCAGCCTAGGACAGGGGAAGCCCCAGCATTTT.

The table lists this clone with a few counts. This CDR3 is CASTVDGMNTEAFF. CDR3 DNA: TGTGCCAGCACCGTAGACGGAATGAACACTGAAGCTTTCTTT. The chain couples TRBV6-6 to TRBJ1-1; D uncertain. This CDR3 comprises 14 residues. Germline V gene data show CDR1 as MNHNY and CDR2 as SVGAGI (reference sequence). The V end lost 7 bases, the J end lost 0 bases, and 12 bases lay between the germline ends.

This chain joins TRBV30 and TRBJ2-2, with TRBD2 identical over 7 bases. V lost 5 bases to trimming and J lost 6 bases; unmatched junction nucleotides: 6. Germline V lookup: CDR1 GTSNPN, CDR2 SVGIG (reference sequence). The length of the CDR3 is 13 residues. CDR3 nucleotides: TGTGCCTGGGGGCGACTAGCCGCCGGGGAGCTGTTTTTT. Amino acids: CAWGRLAAGELFF.

This clone showed up just a few times. The V call is TRBV27, the J call TRBJ2-5; 10 bases agree with TRBD1. Germline CDR1 reads MNHEY; CDR2 reads SMNVEV (reference sequence). The CDR3 consists of 15 residues. The trim removed 6 bases at V and 5 bases at J, leaving 9 bases unmatched. In DNA form, the CDR3 reads TGTGCCAGCAGCCCCGGGACAGGGGTTTTTGAGACCCAGTACTTC. Amino acids: CASSPGTGVFETQYF.

The chain employs TRBV29-1 and TRBJ2-1; 9 bases align to TRBD1. Germline CDR1 reads SQVTM; CDR2 reads ANQGSEA. The CDR3 covers 15 residues. J gave up 5 bases and V 3 bases, and 8 bases lay outside the gene matches. This chain's CDR3 is CSVEDRGRRDNEQFF. The DNA of the CDR3 is TGCAGCGTTGAGGACAGGGGAAGGAGGGACAATGAGCAGTTCTTC.

The rearrangement joins TRBV19 to TRBJ2-5; possible D gene TRBD2, 6 bases. The closer fit of TRBJ2-7 to the DNA end suggests the J call may be wrong. The CDR3 is 14 amino acids. CDR1 is LNHDA, CDR2 SQIVND, per germline (reference sequence). This CDR3 reads CASSKLALPREQYF. The DNA of the CDR3 is TGTGCCAGTAGTAAGCTAGCGCTTCCCCGCGAGCAGTACTTC.

The gene calls are TRBV2 and TRBJ1-6; D uncertain. Germline CDR1 is SNHLY and CDR2 is FYNNEI. The V end was cut by 7 bases, the J end by 2 bases, with 12 bases between. The CDR3 consists of 15 residues. The CDR3 DNA follows: TGTGCCAGCACCGAAAGGGATCCCTATAATTCACCCCTCCACTTT. Translating gives CASTERDPYNSPLHF.

The genes are TRBV28 and TRBJ1-5; the D gene is possibly TRBD1 (6 bases). Between the trimmed V and J ends, which lost 6 bases and 6 bases, there was a span of 12 bases. This CDR3 comprises 13 residues. Germline V gene lookup returns CDR1 MDHEN and CDR2 SYDVKM. Written as DNA, the CDR3 is TGTGCCAGCAGGCCCGAGGACAGTCAGCCCCAGCATTTT. As protein: CASRPEDSQPQHF.

The genes are TRBV4-1 and TRBJ1-5; D possibly corresponds to TRBD1 (6 bases). This CDR3 spans 15 amino acids. Per the germline V gene, CDR1 is MGHRA and CDR2 is YSYEKL. Trimming took 0 bases from V and 8 from J, leaving 14 bases between them. In nucleotides, the CDR3 is TGCGCCAGCAGCCAAGAGGCGACAGGCCGGGAGCCCCAGCATTTT. Its translation is CASSQEATGREPQHF.

The chain employs TRBV29-1 and TRBJ1-2; 9 bases fit TRBD1. The CDR3 is 14 residues long. Germline assignment: CDR1 SQVTM and CDR2 ANQGSEA. With 6 bases clipped from V and 11 bases from J, the junction kept 16 bases outside the gene matches. CDR3 in amino acids: CSVDRGNSRNAYTF. The CDR3 DNA is TGCAGCGTGGACAGGGGAAATTCCCGCAATGCATACACCTTC. Together with reference TRBV29-1 and TRBJ1-2, the CDR3 gives the full variable domain: SAVISQKPSRDICQRGTSLTIQCQVDSQVTMMFWYRQQPGQSLTLIATANQGSEATYESGFVIDKFPISRPNLTFSTLTVSNMSPEDSSIYLCSVDRGNSRNAYTFGSGTRLTVV.

This clone has more than one count but fewer than ten. The V call is TRBV19, the J call TRBJ1-4; 7 bases match TRBD1. The CDR3 has 14 residues. Germline CDR1 is LNHDA and CDR2 is SQIVND (reference sequence). Unmatched junction bases numbered 9, after V lost 7 bases and J lost 7 bases. The CDR3 region is CASTGGGAGEKLFF. CDR3 nucleotide sequence: TGTGCCAGTACCGGAGGGGGCGCGGGTGAAAAACTGTTTTTT.